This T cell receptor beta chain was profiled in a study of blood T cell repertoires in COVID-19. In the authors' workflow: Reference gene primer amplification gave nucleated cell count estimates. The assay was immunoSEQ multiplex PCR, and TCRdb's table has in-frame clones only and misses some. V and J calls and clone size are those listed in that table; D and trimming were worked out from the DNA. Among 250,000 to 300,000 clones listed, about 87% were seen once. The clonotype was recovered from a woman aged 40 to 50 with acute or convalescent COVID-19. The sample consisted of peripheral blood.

The CDR3 DNA sequence: TGTGCCAGCAGTTTAGGCTCGGGACAGGGGATGCAGCCCCAGCATTTT. It encodes CASSLGSGQGMQPQHF. The chain links TRBV27 to TRBJ1-5; TRBD1 agrees at 10 bases. The CDR3 has 16 residues. Trimming at V came to 2 bases and at J to 7 bases, leaving 8 bases not matched to a gene. Germline CDR1 and CDR2: MNHEY and SMNVEV (reference sequence).